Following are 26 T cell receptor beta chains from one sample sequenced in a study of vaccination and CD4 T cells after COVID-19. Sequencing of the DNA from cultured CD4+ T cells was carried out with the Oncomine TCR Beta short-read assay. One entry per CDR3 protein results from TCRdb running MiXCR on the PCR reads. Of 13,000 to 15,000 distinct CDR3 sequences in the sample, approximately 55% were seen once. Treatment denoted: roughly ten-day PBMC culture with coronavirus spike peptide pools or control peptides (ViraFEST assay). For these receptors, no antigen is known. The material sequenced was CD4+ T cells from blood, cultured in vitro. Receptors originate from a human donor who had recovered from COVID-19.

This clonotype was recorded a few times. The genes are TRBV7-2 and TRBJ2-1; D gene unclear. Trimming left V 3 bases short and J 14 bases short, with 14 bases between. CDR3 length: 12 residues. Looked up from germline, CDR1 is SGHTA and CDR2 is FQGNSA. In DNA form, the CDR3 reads TGTGCCAGCAGCTTTTTAGACCGCGGAAAGTTCTTC. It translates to CASSFLDRGKFF.

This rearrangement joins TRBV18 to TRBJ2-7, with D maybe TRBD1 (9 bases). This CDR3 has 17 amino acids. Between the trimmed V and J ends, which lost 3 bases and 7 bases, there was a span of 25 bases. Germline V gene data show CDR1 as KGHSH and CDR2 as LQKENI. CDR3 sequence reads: CASSPDSGQGTGGEQYF. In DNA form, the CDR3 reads TGTGCCAGCTCACCTGATTCAGGACAGGGGACGGGAGGGGAGCAGTACTTC.

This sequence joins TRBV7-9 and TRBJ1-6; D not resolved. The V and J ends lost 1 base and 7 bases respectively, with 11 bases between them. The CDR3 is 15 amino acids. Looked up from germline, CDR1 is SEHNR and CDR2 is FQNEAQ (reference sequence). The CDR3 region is CASSLDGNRNSPLHF. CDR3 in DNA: TGTGCCAGCAGCTTAGACGGTAACCGGAATTCACCCCTCCACTTT.

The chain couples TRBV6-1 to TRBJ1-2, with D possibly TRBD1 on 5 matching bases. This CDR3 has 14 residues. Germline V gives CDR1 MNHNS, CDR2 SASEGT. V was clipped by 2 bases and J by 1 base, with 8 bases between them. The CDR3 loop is CASSEWGSNYGYTF. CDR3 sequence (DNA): TGTGCCAGCAGTGAATGGGGCAGTAACTATGGCTACACCTTC.

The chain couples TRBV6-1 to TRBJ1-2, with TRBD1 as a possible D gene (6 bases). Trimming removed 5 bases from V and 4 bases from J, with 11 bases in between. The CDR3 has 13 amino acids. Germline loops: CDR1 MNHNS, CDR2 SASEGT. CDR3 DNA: TGTGCCAGCAGTCCGGGGGGCGTCTATGGCTACACCTTC. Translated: CASSPGGVYGYTF.

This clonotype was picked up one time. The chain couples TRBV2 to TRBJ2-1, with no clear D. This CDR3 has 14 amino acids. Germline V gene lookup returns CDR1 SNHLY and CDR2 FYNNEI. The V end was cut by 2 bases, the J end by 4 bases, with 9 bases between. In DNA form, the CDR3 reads TGTGCCAGCAGTGAAACAACGACGTACAATGAGCAGTTCTTC. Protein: CASSETTTYNEQFF.

The CDR3 sequence is CASSPPGLNEQFF. CDR3 nucleotides: TGTGCCAGCTCACCACCTGGACTCAATGAGCAGTTCTTC. This rearrangement joins TRBV18 to TRBJ2-1; TRBD2 might be the D (5 bases). The CDR3 runs 13 residues. Germline loops: CDR1 KGHSH, CDR2 LQKENI. Trimming removed 0 bases from V and 6 bases from J, with 6 bases in between.

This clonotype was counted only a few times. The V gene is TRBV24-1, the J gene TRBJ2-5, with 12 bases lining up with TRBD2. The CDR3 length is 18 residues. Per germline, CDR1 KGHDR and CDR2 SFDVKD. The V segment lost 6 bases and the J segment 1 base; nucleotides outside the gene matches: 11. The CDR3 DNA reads TGTGCCACCAGTTCCTGGCTAGCGGGAGGGTTGACCCAAGAGACCCAGTACTTC. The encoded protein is CATSSWLAGGLTQETQYF.

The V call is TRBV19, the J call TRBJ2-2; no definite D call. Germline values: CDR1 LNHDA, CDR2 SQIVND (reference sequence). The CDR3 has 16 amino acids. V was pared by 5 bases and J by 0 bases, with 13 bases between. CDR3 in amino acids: CASSSETPSNTGELFF. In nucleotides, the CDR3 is TGTGCCAGTAGTTCCGAGACACCGTCGAACACCGGGGAGCTGTTTTTT.

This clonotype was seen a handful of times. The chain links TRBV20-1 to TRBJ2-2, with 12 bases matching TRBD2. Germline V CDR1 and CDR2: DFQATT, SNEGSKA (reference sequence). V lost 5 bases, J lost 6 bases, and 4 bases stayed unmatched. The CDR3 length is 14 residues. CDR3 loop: CSAGGLAGSGELFF. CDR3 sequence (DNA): TGCAGTGCTGGAGGACTAGCGGGATCCGGGGAGCTGTTTTTT.

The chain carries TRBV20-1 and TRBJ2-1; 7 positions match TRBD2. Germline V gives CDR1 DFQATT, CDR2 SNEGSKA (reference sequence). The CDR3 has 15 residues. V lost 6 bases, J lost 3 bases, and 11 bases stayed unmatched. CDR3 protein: CSARSLAEHYNEQFF. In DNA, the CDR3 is TGCAGTGCGAGATCCCTAGCGGAGCACTACAATGAGCAGTTCTTC.

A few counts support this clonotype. The CDR3 loop reads CSVESFPSGSETQYF. The CDR3 region has the DNA TGCAGCGTTGAAAGTTTCCCTAGCGGGAGTGAGACCCAGTACTTC. The chain combines TRBV29-1 with TRBJ2-5; 10 positions agree with TRBD2. Germline V gene data show CDR1 as SQVTM and CDR2 as ANQGSEA. CDR3 length equals 15 residues. J lost 5 bases, V lost 2 bases, and 8 bases had no gene match. Full variable domain (rest looked up from reference TRBV29-1 and TRBJ2-5): SAVISQKPSRDICQRGTSLTIQCQVDSQVTMMFWYRQQPGQSLTLIATANQGSEATYESGFVIDKFPISRPNLTFSTLTVSNMSPEDSSIYLCSVESFPSGSETQYFGPGTRLLVL.

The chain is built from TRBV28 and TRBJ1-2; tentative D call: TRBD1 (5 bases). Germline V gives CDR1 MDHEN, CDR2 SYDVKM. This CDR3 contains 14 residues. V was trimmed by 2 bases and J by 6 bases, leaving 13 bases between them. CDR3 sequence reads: CASSLRDPHDGYTF. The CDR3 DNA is TGTGCCAGCAGTTTACGGGACCCCCACGATGGCTACACCTTC.

Written as DNA, the CDR3 is TGTGCCAGCAGTACGGGACAGGGGGGGGGAGAGACCCAGTACTTC. Protein: CASSTGQGGGETQYF. The chain recombines TRBV6-2 or TRBV6-3 with TRBJ2-5; 11 bases are a match to TRBD1. Trimming removed 5 bases from V and 4 bases from J; junction bases left unmatched: 6. CDR3 length: 15 residues. From germline, CDR1 is MNHEY and CDR2 SVGEGT.

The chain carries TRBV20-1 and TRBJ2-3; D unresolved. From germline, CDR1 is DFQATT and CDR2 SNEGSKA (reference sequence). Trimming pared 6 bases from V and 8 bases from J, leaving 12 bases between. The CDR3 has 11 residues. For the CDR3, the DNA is TGCAGTGCAAGAAGAGAACGTACGCAGTATTTT. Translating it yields CSARRERTQYF.

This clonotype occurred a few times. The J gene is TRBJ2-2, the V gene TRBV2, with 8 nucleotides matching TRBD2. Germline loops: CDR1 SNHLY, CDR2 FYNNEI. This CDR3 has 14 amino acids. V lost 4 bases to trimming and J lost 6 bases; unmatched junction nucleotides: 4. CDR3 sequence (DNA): TGTGCCAGCAGTGTCACAGCGGGAGCCGGGGAGCTGTTTTTT. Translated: CASSVTAGAGELFF.

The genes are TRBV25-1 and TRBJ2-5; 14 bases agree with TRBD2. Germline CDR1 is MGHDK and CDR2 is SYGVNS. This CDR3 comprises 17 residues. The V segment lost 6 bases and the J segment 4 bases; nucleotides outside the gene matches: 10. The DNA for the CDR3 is TGTGCCAGCAGCCAGGTGACTGGACTAGCGGGAGGAGAGACCCAGTACTTC. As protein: CASSQVTGLAGGETQYF. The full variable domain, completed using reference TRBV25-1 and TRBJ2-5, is EADIYQTPRYLVIGTGKKITLECSQTMGHDKMYWYQQDPGMELHLIHYSYGVNSTEKGDLSSESTVSRIRTEHFPLTLESARPSHTSQYLCASSQVTGLAGGETQYFGPGTRLLVL.

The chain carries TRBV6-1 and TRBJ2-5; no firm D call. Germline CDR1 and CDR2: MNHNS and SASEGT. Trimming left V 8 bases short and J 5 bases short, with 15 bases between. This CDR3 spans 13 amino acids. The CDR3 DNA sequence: TGTGCCAGCGGAGACCTTATCCCCGAGACCCAGTACTTC. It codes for CASGDLIPETQYF.

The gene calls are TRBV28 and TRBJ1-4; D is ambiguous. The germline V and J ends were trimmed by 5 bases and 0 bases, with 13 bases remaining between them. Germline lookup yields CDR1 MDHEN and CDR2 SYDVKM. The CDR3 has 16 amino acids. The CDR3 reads CASSPQSTTTNEKLFF. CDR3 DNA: TGTGCCAGCAGTCCTCAAAGTACTACAACTAATGAAAAACTGTTTTTT.

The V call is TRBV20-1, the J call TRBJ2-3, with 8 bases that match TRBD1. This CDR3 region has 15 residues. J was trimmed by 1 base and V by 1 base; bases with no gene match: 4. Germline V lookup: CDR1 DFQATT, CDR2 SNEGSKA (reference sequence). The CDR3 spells CSARGAGGGTDTQYF. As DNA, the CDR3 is TGCAGTGCTAGAGGAGCAGGGGGCGGCACAGATACGCAGTATTTT.

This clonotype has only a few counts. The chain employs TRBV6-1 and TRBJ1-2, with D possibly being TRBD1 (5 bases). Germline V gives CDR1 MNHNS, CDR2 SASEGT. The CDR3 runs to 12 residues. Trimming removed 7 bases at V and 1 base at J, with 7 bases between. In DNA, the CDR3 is TGTGCCAGCACAGGGTTTAACTATGGCTACACCTTC. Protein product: CASTGFNYGYTF.

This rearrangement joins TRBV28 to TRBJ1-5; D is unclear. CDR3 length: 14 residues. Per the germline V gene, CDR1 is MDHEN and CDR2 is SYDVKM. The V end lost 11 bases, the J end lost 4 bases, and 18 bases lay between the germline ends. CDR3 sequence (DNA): TGTGCCGCCAAGACCGTCTTGGGGAATCAGCCCCAGCATTTT. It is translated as CAAKTVLGNQPQHF.

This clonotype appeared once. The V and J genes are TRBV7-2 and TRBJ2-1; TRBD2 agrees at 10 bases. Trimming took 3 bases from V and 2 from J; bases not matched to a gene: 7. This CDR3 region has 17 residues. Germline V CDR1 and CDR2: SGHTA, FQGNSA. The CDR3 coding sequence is TGTGCCAGCAGCTTGTCTAGGACTAGCGGAGCCTACAATGAGCAGTTCTTC. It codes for CASSLSRTSGAYNEQFF.

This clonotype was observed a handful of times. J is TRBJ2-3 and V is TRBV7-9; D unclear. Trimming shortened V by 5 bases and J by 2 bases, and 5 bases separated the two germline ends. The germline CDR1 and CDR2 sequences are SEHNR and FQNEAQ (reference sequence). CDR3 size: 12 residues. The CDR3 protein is CASSPDTDTQYF. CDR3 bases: TGTGCCAGCAGCCCGGACACAGATACGCAGTATTTT.

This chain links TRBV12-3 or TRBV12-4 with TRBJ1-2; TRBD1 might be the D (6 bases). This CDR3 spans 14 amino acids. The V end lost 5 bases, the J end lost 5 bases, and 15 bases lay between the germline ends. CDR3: CASSPTGLSYGYTF. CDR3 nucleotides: TGTGCCAGCAGTCCTACAGGGTTGTCTTATGGCTACACCTTC.

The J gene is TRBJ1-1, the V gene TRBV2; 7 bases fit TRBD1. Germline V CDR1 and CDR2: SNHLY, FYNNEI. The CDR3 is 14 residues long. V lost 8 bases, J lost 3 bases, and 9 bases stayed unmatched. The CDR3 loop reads CASSRQGVDTEAFF. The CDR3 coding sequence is TGTGCCAGCTCCCGGCAGGGGGTTGACACTGAAGCTTTCTTT.